This T cell receptor beta chain was identified in a study of spatial heterogeneity in lung cancer. Study overall: Strong correlation linked TCR transcript counts in tumor regions to a T cell module score derived from matched bulk RNA-seq. The average count in raw reads for each unique TCR and UMI combination exceeded nine appearances.

The time point was: sample taken at primary tumor resection. TCRdb reprocessed the 5' RACE reads via MiXCR and lists one record per CDR3 protein. The sample shows about 8,800 distinct CDR3 sequences, 4.5% of them seen only once. In its sample, this clonotype is medium-sized (0.01 to 0.1%). Its matching antigen is unknown. Study outcomes and limitations: How many expanded intratumoral alpha and beta TCRs were present tracked the tumor mutation count, which was a count of nonsynonymous mutations. The authors estimated that 5.5% to 7% of tumor T cells were covered for alpha chains and around 12% for beta chains.

Trimming cost V 5 bases and J 5 bases; bases outside gene matches: 4. The CDR3 is made up of 14 amino acids. Per the germline V gene, CDR1 is SGHVS and CDR2 is FNYEAQ. The specimen comprised lung tumor tissue, sampled at surgery. The rearrangement joins TRBV7-6 to TRBJ2-2; 8 positions match TRBD2. The receptor was isolated from a female donor with early-stage non-small cell lung cancer. CDR3 sequence reads: CASSRAGATGELFF. The CDR3 coding sequence is TGTGCCAGCAGCCGAGCGGGAGCAACCGGGGAGCTGTTTTTT.